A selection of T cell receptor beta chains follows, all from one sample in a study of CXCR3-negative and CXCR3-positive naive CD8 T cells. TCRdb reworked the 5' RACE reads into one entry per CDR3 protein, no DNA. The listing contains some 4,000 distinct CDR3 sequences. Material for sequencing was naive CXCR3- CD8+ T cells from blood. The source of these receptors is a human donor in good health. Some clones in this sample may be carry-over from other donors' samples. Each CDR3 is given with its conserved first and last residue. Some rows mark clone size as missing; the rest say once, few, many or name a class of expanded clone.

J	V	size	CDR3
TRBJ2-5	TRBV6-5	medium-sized	CASSRQTTGETQYF
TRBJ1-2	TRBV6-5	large	CASSYSMAQGNYGYTF
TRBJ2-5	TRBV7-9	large	CASSPRNRQETQYF
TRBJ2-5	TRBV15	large	CATRLRGGETQYF
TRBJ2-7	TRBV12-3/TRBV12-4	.	CASSSGYEQYF
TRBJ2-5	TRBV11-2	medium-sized	CASSLTGSSLQETQYF
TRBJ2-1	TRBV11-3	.	CASSPRGAPNYNEQFF
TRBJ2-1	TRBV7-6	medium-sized	CASTITPSGRGSYNEQFF
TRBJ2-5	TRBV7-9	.	CASSLAPREETQYF
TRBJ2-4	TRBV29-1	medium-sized	CSVEDRGVLGIQYF
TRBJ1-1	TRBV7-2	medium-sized	CASSLVSGGFTEAFF
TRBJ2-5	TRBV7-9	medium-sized	CASSLVRGETQYF
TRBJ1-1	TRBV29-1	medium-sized	CSAYRGSGTEAFF
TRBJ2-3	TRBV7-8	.	CASSPSGAPTDTQYF
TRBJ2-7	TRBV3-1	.	CASSPGGYEQYF
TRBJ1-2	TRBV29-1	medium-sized	CSVGQVYGYTF
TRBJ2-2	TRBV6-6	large	CASSYSWDTGELFF
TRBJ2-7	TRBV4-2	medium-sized	CASSPLTGEQYF
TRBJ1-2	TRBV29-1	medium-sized	CSVESGFYGYTF
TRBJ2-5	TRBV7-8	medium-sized	CASSLGRNQETQYF
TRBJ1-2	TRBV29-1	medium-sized	CSVDTTEKYGYTF
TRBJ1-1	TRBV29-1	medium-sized	CSVGAGISTEAFF
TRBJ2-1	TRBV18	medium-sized	CASSRDRDYNEQFF
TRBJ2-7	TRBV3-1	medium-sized	CASSQGGRAYEQYF
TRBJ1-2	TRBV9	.	CASSVGGRDGYTF
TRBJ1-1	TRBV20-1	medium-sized	CSARRLNTEAFF
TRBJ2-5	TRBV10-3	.	CAISEGSGETQYF
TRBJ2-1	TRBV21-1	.	CASSEWDSSFVSEQFF
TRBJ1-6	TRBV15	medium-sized	CATSRDRTGVASPLHF
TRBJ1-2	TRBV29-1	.	CSVEPPWGSDGYTF
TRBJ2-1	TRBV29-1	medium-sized	CSVEGVGGPADLPSYNEQFF
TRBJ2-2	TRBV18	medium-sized	CASSPPDRGRNTGELFF
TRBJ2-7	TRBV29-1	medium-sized	CSVVGDYEQYF
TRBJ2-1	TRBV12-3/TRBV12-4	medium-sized	CASSPITYNEQFF
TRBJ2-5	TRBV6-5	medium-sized	CASSYSSSLRGQETQYF
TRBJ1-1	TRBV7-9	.	CASSSINTEAFF
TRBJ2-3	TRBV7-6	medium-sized	CASKNRPGLSTDTQYF
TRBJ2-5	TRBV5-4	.	CASTLYGESPSGTQYF
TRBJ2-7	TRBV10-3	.	CAISEDANRGREQYF
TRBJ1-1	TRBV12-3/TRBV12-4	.	CASTPGVNTEAFF
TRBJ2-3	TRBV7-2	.	CASSTRTRGQDPQYF
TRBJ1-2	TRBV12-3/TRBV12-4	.	CASSTTGGVYGYTF
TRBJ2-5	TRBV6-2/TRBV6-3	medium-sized	CASSRLDQETQYF
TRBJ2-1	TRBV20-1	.	CSARSSQGNEQFF
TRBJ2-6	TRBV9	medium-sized	CASSDDPGQKTFSGANVLTF
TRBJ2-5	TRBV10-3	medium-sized	CAISEAQGGQETQYF
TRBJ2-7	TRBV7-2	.	CASSLYPLLEYEQYF
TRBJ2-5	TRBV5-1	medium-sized	CASSTGREIQETQYF